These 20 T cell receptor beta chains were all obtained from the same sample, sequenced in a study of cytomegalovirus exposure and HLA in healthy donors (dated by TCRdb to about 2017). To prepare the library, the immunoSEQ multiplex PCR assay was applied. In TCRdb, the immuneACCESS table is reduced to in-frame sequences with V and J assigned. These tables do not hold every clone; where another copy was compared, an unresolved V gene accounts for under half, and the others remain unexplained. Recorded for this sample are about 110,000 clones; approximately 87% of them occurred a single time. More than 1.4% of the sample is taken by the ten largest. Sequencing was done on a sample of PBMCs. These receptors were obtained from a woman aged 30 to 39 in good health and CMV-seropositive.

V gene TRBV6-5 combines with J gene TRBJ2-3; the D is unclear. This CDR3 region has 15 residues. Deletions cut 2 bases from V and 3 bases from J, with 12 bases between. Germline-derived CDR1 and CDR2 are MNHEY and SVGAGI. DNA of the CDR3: TGTGCCAGCAGTTACGAACCAGTCCCTACAGATACGCAGTATTTT. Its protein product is CASSYEPVPTDTQYF.

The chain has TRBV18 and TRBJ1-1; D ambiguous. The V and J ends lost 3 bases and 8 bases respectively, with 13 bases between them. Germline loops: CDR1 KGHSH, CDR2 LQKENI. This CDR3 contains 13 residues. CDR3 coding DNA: TGTGCCAGCTCACCTGCCGAGGCCTTCGAAGCTTTCTTT. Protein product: CASSPAEAFEAFF.

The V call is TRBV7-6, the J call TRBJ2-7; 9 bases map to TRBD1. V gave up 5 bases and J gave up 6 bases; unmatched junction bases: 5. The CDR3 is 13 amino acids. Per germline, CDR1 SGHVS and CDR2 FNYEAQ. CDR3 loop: CASSRDRVSEQYF. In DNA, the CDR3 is TGTGCCAGCAGCCGGGACAGGGTTTCCGAGCAGTACTTC. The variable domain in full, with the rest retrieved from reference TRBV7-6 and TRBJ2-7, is GAGVSQSPRYKVTKRGQDVALRCDPISGHVSLYWYRQALGQGPEFLTYFNYEAQQDKSGLPNDRFSAERPEGSISTLTIQRTEQRDSAMYRCASSRDRVSEQYFGPGTRLTVT.

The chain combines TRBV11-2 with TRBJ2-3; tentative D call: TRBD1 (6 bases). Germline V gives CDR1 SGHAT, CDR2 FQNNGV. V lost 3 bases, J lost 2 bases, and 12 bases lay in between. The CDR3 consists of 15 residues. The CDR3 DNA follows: TGTGCCAGCAGCTTTTCACAGGGTTTCACAGATACGCAGTATTTT. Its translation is CASSFSQGFTDTQYF.

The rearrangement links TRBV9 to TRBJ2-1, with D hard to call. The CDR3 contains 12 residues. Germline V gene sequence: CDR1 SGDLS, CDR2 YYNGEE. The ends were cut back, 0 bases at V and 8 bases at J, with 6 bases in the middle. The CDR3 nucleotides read TGTGCCAGCAGCGTAGTGGCCGATGAGCAGTTCTTC. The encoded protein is CASSVVADEQFF.

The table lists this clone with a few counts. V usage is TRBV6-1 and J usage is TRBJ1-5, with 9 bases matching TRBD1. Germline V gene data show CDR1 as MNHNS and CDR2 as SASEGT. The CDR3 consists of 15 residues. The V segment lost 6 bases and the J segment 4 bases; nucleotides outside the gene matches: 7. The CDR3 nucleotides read TGTGCCAGCAGCGCCGGACAGGGGCAGAATCAGCCCCAGCATTTT. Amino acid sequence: CASSAGQGQNQPQHF.

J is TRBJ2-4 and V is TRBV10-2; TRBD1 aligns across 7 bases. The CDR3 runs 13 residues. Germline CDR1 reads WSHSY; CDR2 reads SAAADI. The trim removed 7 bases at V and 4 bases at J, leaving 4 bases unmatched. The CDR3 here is CASTGTEKNIQYF. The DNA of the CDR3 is TGCGCCAGCACCGGGACAGAGAAAAACATTCAGTACTTC.

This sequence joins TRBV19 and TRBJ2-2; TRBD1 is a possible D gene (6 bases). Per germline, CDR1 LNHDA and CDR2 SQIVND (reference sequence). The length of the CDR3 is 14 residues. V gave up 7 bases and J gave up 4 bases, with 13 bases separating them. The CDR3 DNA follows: TGTGCCAGTAATCCTGGGGGCGGCACCGGGGAGCTGTTTTTT. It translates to CASNPGGGTGELFF.

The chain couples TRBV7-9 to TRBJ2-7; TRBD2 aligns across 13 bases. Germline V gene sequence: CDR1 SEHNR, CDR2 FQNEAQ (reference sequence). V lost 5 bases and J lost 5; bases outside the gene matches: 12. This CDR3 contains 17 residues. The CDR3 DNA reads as TGTGCCAGCAGCCTGCAAAGTGGACTAGCGGGAGCCCACGAGCAGTACTTC. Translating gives CASSLQSGLAGAHEQYF.

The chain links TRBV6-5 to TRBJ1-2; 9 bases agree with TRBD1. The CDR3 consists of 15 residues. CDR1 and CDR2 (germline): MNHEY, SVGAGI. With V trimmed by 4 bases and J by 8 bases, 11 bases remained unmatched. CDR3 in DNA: TGTGCCAGCAGTTCCCCCGGACAGGGGCTGAGGGGCTACACCTTC. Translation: CASSSPGQGLRGYTF.

CDR3 protein: CASSLARDRGEAFF. As DNA, the CDR3 is TGTGCCAGCAGCTTAGCCCGGGACAGGGGGGAGGCTTTCTTT. The rearrangement links TRBV7-6 to TRBJ1-1; 11 nucleotides match TRBD1. Losses at the gene ends were 0 bases for V and 11 bases for J; bases not matched to a gene: 5. The germline CDR1 and CDR2 sequences are SGHVS and FNYEAQ. This CDR3 contains 14 residues.

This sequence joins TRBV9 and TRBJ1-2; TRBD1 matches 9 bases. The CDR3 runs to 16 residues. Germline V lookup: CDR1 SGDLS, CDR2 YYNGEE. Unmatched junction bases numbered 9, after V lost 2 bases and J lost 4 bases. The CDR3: CASSVGPGQGVYGYTF. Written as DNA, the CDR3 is TGTGCCAGCAGCGTCGGACCGGGACAGGGAGTCTATGGCTACACCTTC.

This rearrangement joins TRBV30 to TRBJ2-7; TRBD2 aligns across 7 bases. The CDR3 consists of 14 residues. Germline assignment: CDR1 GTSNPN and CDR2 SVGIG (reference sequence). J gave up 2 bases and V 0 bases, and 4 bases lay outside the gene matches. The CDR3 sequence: CAWSVLLAAYEQYF. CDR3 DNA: TGTGCCTGGAGTGTACTTCTAGCGGCCTACGAGCAGTACTTC.

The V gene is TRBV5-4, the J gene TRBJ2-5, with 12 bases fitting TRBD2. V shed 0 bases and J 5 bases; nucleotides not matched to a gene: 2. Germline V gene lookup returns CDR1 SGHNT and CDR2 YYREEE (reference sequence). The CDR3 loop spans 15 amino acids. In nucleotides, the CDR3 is TGTGCCAGCAGCTTGGCCGGACTAGCGGGGGAGACCCAGTACTTC. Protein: CASSLAGLAGETQYF.

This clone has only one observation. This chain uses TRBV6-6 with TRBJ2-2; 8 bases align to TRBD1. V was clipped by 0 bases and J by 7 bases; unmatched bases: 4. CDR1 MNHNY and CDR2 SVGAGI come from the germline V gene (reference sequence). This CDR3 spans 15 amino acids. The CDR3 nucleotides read TGTGCCAGCAGTTACTCCCAGGGGGCTGGCGGGGAGCTGTTTTTT. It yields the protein CASSYSQGAGGELFF.

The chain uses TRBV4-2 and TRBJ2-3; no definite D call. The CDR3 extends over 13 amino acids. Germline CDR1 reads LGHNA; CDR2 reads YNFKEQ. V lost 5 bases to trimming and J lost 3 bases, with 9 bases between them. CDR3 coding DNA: TGTGCCAGCAGCGAACGCAGGACAGATACGCAGTATTTT. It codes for CASSERRTDTQYF.

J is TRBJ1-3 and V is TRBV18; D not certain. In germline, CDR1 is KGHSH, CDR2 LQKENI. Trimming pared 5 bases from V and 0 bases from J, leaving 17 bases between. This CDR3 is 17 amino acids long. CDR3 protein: CASSEILRSSSGNTIYF. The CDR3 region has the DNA TGTGCCAGCTCAGAAATCTTACGGTCCTCCTCTGGAAACACCATATATTTT.

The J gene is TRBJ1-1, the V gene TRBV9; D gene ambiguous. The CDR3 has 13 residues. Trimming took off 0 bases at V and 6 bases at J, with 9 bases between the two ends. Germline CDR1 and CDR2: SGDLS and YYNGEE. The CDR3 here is CASSVEGGSEAFF. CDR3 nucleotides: TGTGCCAGCAGCGTAGAGGGAGGCTCTGAAGCTTTCTTT.

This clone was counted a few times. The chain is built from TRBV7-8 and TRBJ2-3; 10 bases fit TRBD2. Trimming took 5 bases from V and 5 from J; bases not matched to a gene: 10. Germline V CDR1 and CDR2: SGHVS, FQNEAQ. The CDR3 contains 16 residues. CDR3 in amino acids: CASSQGAGGPGDTQYF. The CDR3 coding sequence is TGTGCCAGCAGCCAAGGAGCGGGGGGGCCCGGAGATACGCAGTATTTT.

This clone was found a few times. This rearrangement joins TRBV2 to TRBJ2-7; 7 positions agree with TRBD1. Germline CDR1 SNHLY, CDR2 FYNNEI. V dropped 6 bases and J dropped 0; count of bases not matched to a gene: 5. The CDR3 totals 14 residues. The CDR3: CASRGTVSSYEQYF. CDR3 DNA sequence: TGTGCCAGCAGGGGGACAGTTAGCTCCTACGAGCAGTACTTC.